A single sample gave rise to the 11 T cell receptor beta chains below, sequenced in a study of PD-1 blockade in classical Hodgkin lymphoma. Profiled with immunoSEQ multiplex PCR; TCRdb holds only in-frame clones, not every one. The table records tens of thousands of clones, around nine tenths of them present only once. This sample's time point: cycle 4 day 1 (C4D1), after 5 to 7 weeks of nivolumab. All patients experienced relapse after autologous stem cell transplantation, and brentuximab vedotin exposure was variable. The sequencing used peripheral blood mononuclear cells (PBMCs), collected before the fourth cycle of nivolumab. The receptors shown here come from a human donor with classical Hodgkin lymphoma.

The V and J genes are TRBV6-1 and TRBJ2-2; unclear D gene. Germline lookup yields CDR1 MNHNS and CDR2 SASEGT. Between the trimmed V and J ends, which lost 6 bases and 2 bases, there was a span of 4 bases. The CDR3 has 12 residues. DNA for the CDR3: TGTGCCAGCAGGGATAACACCGGGGAGCTGTTTTTT. Its protein is CASRDNTGELFF.

The gene calls are TRBV5-1 and TRBJ2-7, with 7 nucleotides matching TRBD2. CDR1 SGHRS and CDR2 YFSETQ come from the germline V gene. The CDR3 spans 14 residues. V shed 0 bases, J shed 6 bases, and the junction held 6 bases outside the gene matches. The CDR3: CASSLGAGVVEQYF. The CDR3 DNA is TGCGCCAGCAGCTTGGGTGCGGGGGTGGTCGAGCAGTACTTC.

This chain connects TRBV28 to TRBJ2-5; the D call may be TRBD1 or TRBD2 (5 bases each). This CDR3 has 14 amino acids. V lost 3 bases, J lost 4 bases, and 12 bases lay in between. CDR1 is MDHEN, CDR2 SYDVKM, per germline. The CDR3 spells CASSLALGRETQYF. The CDR3 DNA reads as TGTGCCAGCAGTTTGGCCCTGGGACGAGAGACCCAGTACTTC. The entire variable domain, with the rest obtained from reference TRBV28 and TRBJ2-5, is as follows: DVKVTQSSRYLVKRTGEKVFLECVQDMDHENMFWYRQDPGLGLRLIYFSYDVKMKEKGDIPEGYSVSREKKERFSLILESASTNQTSMYLCASSLALGRETQYFGPGTRLLVL.

The chain couples TRBV19 to TRBJ1-1; 10 bases are shared with TRBD1. Germline assignment: CDR1 LNHDA and CDR2 SQIVND (reference sequence). Germline trimming cut 8 bases from V and 4 bases from J; bases unmatched to any gene: 10. The CDR3 extends over 15 amino acids. The CDR3 loop reads CASQRTGGIGTEAFF. The CDR3 DNA follows: TGTGCCAGTCAACGGACAGGGGGAATTGGCACTGAAGCTTTCTTT. Based on the CDR3 plus reference TRBV19 and TRBJ1-1, the full variable domain is DGGITQSPKYLFRKEGQNVTLSCEQNLNHDAMYWYRQDPGQGLRLIYYSQIVNDFQKGDIAEGYSVSREKKESFPLTVTSAQKNPTAFYLCASQRTGGIGTEAFFGQGTRLTVV.

The V and J genes are TRBV7-8 and TRBJ1-1; perhaps TRBD1 as D (5 bases). V shed 3 bases and J shed 4 bases, with 9 bases lying between them. The CDR3 consists of 13 residues. The germline gives CDR1 SGHVS, CDR2 FQNEAQ. CDR3 sequence reads: CASSFQGSTEAFF. In nucleotides, the CDR3 is TGTGCCAGCAGCTTCCAGGGTAGCACTGAAGCTTTCTTT.

This chain links TRBV5-4 with TRBJ2-3; the match to TRBD2 covers 8 bases. V lost 2 bases, J lost 4 bases, and 3 bases stayed unmatched. Germline V gene sequence: CDR1 SGHNT, CDR2 YYREEE (reference sequence). The CDR3 is 14 residues long. In nucleotides, the CDR3 is TGTGCCAGCAGCTTCGGGCGGGAGGCAGATACGCAGTATTTT. Translated: CASSFGREADTQYF.

The gene calls are TRBV10-1 and TRBJ2-3; 9 bases map to TRBD2. V shed 2 bases, J shed 1 base, and the junction held 4 bases outside the gene matches. CDR1 and CDR2 from the germline V gene are WNHNN and SYGVQD (reference sequence). CDR3 length equals 16 residues. The CDR3 nucleotides are TGCGCCAGCAGTGAGGTCGCTAGCGGGGGCACAGATACGCAGTATTTT. Protein product: CASSEVASGGTDTQYF.

V is TRBV4-2 and J is TRBJ2-7, with TRBD1 identical over 7 bases. In germline, CDR1 is LGHNA, CDR2 YNFKEQ. V gave up 1 base and J gave up 5 bases; unmatched junction bases: 11. CDR3 size: 16 residues. This CDR3 is CASSQAVTGVFDEQYF. CDR3 DNA: TGTGCCAGCAGCCAAGCTGTAACAGGGGTATTTGACGAGCAGTACTTC.

This clone was seen once. The CDR3 nucleotides read TGTGCCAGCAGTGAAAGTGGTAGCACAGATACGCAGTATTTT. Translated: CASSESGSTDTQYF. This sequence joins TRBV2 and TRBJ2-3; no definite D call. This CDR3 comprises 14 residues. CDR1 and CDR2 from the germline V gene are SNHLY and FYNNEI. V was clipped by 2 bases and J by 0 bases, with 6 bases between them.

The chain employs TRBV19 and TRBJ2-3; perhaps TRBD1 as D (5 bases). Germline V gene data show CDR1 as LNHDA and CDR2 as SQIVND (reference sequence). The V and J ends lost 5 bases and 2 bases respectively, with 29 bases between them. CDR3 length: 20 amino acids. The CDR3 loop reads CASSYRSGIGKVIYTDTQYF. CDR3 nucleotides: TGTGCCAGTAGTTATAGGTCAGGGATTGGGAAGGTAATATACACAGATACGCAGTATTTT.

For the CDR3, the DNA is TGTGCCAGCAGCTTAAACAGCGGAGGCTACAATGAGCAGTTCTTC. Translating gives CASSLNSGGYNEQFF. The rearrangement uses TRBV7-3 and TRBJ2-1; possibly TRBD2 for D (5 bases). The germline V and J ends were trimmed by 1 base and 3 bases, with 10 bases remaining between them. From germline, CDR1 is SGHTA and CDR2 FQGTGA. The CDR3 runs 15 residues.